This T cell receptor beta chain originates from a study of T cells in localized non-small cell lung cancer (dated by TCRdb to the early 2020s). The study in broad terms: Comparing tumors with uninvolved tumor-adjacent lungs, the study looked at the T cell repertoires of roughly 250 patients with early-stage NSCLC. The cohort comprised around 240 treatment-naïve NSCLC patients with resected, localized lung tumors. Of the NSCLC patients, over 120 were male and 85 to 110 were female, and the mean age was approximately 66 years.

The immunoSEQ Assay was used to sequence TCR beta CDR3 regions from DNA. The original pipeline was this. T cell density was computed as TCR beta template counts normalized to usable DNA estimated by amplifying housekeeping genes. Richness was estimated with the preseqR package, extrapolating to 400,000 templates for PBMC samples and 120,000 templates for tissue samples. Clonality was taken to be one minus Pielou's evenness. Tissue-enriched TCRs were identified through differential abundance testing performed on productive amino-acid clonotypes, with a minimum total count of 5 and an alpha of 0.1. Repertoire overlap between compartments was quantified with the Jaccard Index and Morisita Overlap Index. GLIPH grouped TCR beta CDR3s together with public tetramer-defined viral CDR3s, and a viral motif had to include at least three viral sequences and also show V-gene enrichment. Held by TCRdb, this immuneACCESS table contains in-frame sequences only and omits some clones. Under half of the omission traces to an unresolved V gene where checked; the cause of the rest is unknown. V, J and clone size were drawn from that table, and D and trimming were deduced from the DNA. The sample yields over 20,000 clones; approximately 92% were counted once. The ten largest clones capture 13% to 15% of the sample.

About this clone: Its antigen is still unknown. No clone much larger than this one lies a single base away; base qualities are absent.

What the work shows at the level of the full study, not this receptor alone: Because multi-region tumor sequencing was not performed, intratumor heterogeneity could not be ruled out. Uninvolved tumor-adjacent lung showed the highest T cell clonality, higher than tumor, which suggests more focused antigenic responses in the uninvolved tumor-adjacent lung. A median of 57 of the top 100 tumor clones were detected in paired uninvolved adjacent lung, and 28 of these tumor clones were also found among the top 100 clones of the paired uninvolved adjacent lung. Higher T cell density in blood was associated with longer overall survival, whereas higher clonality in adjacent lung was associated with shorter survival. Since the design was exploratory, TCR variables were selected using unadjusted p-values with no false-discovery rate correction.

At diagnosis, peripheral blood, uninvolved tumor-adjacent lung and tumor were collected and stored as a combination of fresh-frozen and FFPE material. Blood samples were analyzed as peripheral blood mononuclear cells for TCR repertoire profiling. The CDR3, from cysteine to phenylalanine, totals 16 residues. Only the CDR3 DNA stays, 48 bases, in frame from base 1. As encoded in the germline V gene, CDR1 is MNHNS while CDR2 is SASEGT. V loses 0 bases, J loses 1 base, and the germline ends lie 13 bases apart. The sequencing used peripheral blood, collected before any cancer treatment. Recombination linked TRBV6-1 to TRBJ2-7; tentative D gene TRBD2, with 5 bases matching. This clonotype was obtained from a man aged 35-75 years with stage III squamous cell lung carcinoma. The DNA sequence is as follows: TGTGCCAGCAGTGAAGCACAAGGACTCAATTCCTACGAGCAGTACTTC. This is translated as CASSEAQGLNSYEQYF.